The TCR beta chain under discussion was sequenced for a study of human T cells and chemical hapten exposure. TCRdb re-called the RACE reads through MiXCR, storing one row per CDR3 protein. The table includes tens of thousands of distinct CDR3 sequences, around 12% detected once. As to time point: patch test 3, about 24 weeks after DPC sensitization. Treatment here: therapeutic diphenylcyclopropenone sensitization with weekly scalp DPC. This clonotype came up many times. The source was whole blood, collected in connection with sensitization to the hapten diphenylcyclopropenone (DPC). The receptor comes from a young man with alopecia areata. Some clones in this sample may be carry-over from other donors' samples.

This CDR3 is CASSLRTSGFTGELFF. The CDR3 DNA follows: TGCGCCAGCAGCTTACGGACTAGCGGGTTCACCGGGGAGCTGTTTTTT. The rearrangement uses TRBV5-1 and TRBJ2-2, with 11 bases fitting TRBD2. Germline V gene data show CDR1 as SGHRS and CDR2 as YFSETQ. Trimming at V came to 2 bases and at J to 4 bases, leaving 4 bases not matched to a gene. This CDR3 has 16 amino acids. Based on the CDR3 plus reference TRBV5-1 and TRBJ2-2, the full variable domain is KAGVTQTPRYLIKTRGQQVTLSCSPISGHRSVSWYQQTPGQGLQFLFEYFSETQRNKGNFPGRFSGRQFSNSRSEMNVSTLELGDSALYLCASSLRTSGFTGELFFGEGSRLTVL.